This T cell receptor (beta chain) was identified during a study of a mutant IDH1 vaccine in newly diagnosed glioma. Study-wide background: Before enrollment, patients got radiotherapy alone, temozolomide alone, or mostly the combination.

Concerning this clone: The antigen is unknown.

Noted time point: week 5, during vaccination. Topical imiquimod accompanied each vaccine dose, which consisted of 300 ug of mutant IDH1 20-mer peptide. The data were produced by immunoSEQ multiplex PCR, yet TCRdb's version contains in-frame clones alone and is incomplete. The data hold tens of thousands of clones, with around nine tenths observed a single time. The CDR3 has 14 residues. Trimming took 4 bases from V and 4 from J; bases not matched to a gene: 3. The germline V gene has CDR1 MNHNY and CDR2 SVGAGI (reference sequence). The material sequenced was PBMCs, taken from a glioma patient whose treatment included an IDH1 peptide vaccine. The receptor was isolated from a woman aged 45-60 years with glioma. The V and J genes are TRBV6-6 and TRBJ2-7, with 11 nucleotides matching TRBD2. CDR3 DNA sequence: TGTGCCAGCAGTTTTACTAGCGGGAGATACGAGCAGTACTTC. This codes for CASSFTSGRYEQYF.